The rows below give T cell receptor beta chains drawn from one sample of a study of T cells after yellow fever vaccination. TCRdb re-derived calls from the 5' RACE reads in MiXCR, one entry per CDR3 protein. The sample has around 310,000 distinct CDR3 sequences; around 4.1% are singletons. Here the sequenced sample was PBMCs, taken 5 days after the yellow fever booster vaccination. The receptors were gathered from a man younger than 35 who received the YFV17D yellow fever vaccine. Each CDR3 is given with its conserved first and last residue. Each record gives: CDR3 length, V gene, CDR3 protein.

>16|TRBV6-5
CASSYSRSSGGTEAFF
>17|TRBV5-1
CASSPSASGGPTHEQFF
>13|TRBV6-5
CAIGGVSTDTQYF
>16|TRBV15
CATSKGQTSSYNEQFF
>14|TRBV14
CASSPGGRYNEQFF
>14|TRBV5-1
CASSPGTGDDEQFF
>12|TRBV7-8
CASSLSNQPQHF
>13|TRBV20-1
CSARDQTDTEAFF
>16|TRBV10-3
CAISEPTGTGYSPLHF
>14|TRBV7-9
CASSSAGMNTEAFF
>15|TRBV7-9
CASRRSGQNTGELFF
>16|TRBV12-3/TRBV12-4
CASTPVGGAGTGELFF
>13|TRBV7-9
CASTRGVEEKLFF
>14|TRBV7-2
CASSLGPNTSGYTF
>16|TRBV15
CATSRVGGARNQPQHF
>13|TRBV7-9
CASHSDQLETQYF
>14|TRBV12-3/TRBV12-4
CASGWDRGRYGYTF
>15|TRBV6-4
CASSENGGVYNEQFF
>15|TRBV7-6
CASSVTGIRDSPLHF
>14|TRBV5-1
CASSFASGLNEQFF
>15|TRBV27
CASSLRSEGRYEQYF
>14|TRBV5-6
CASSRTSQGYGYTF